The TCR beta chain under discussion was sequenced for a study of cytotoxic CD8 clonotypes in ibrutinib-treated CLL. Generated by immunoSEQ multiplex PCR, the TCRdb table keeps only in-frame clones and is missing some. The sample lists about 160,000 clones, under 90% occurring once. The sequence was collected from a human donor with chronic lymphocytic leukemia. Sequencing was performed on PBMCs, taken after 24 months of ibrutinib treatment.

CDR3 bases: TGTGCCAGCAGCTTTCCCCCGCAGTATTTT. It is translated as CASSFPPQYF. This chain uses TRBV7-8 with TRBJ2-3; D is uncertain. Germline-derived CDR1 and CDR2 are SGHVS and FQNEAQ. The germline V and J ends were trimmed by 3 bases and 10 bases, with 5 bases remaining between them. The CDR3 loop spans 10 amino acids.